This T cell receptor (beta chain) was obtained from a study of technical replicates of blood from several donors. The protocol was immunoSEQ multiplex PCR, while the TCRdb copy is restricted to in-frame clones and leaves out a portion. Of fewer than 9,500 clones listed, 91% are singletons. Germline V gene data show CDR1 as LNHDA and CDR2 as SQIVND (reference sequence). Germline trimming cut 4 bases from V and 0 bases from J; bases unmatched to any gene: 4. The CDR3 is 15 amino acids. The sequence derives from a human donor in good health. The specimen was PBMCs. V is TRBV19 and J is TRBJ2-7; 9 bases agree with TRBD1. The CDR3 protein is CASSTQTGGSYEQYF. The CDR3 DNA reads TGTGCCAGTAGTACTCAGACAGGGGGCTCCTACGAGCAGTACTTC.